This T cell receptor (beta chain) was captured by sequencing in a study of T-cell reconstitution after alpha-beta-depleted transplantation in children. V shed 1 base and J shed 8 bases, with 15 bases lying between them. Germline V gene lookup returns CDR1 SGHDT and CDR2 YYEEEE. The CDR3 consists of 15 residues. Overall study results and limits: Some patients owed their high day-60 TCRbeta diversity to surviving recipient T cells and thymic progenitors. Newly produced T cells mostly provided counts and TCRbeta diversity after one year, as hyperexpanded clones declined. Expanded graft clones, several hundred of them, were reportedly the source of alpha-beta T cells about two months after transplant.

This clonotype was detected a few times. The target antigen is unknown. During its preparation, the TCRbeta library received unique molecular identifiers. TCRdb independently ran MiXCR on the PCR reads; one entry per CDR3 protein. The sample carries 450,000 to 550,000 distinct CDR3 sequences, more than 9.5% recorded once. The sequence was obtained from a female patient aged 2-15 years who had a stem cell transplant for aplastic anemia, so the T cells may come from the graft donor. This sequence joins TRBV5-6 and TRBJ1-4; possible D gene TRBD1, 5 bases. The starting material was PBMCs, mostly from graft donor cells, obtained 180 days after TCRalphabeta/CD19-depleted stem cell transplant. The CDR3 DNA is TGTGCCAGCAGCTTGTCCGGGACCCCGAGGGAAAAACTGTTTTTT. It codes for CASSLSGTPREKLFF.